The clone carrying this T cell receptor (beta chain) came up a few times. What it binds is unknown. PBMCs were isolated at a quantity of at least 6.5 million per sample. This entry is derived from a study of blood T cells in healthy people across ages. Study-wide results and caveats: Strong correlation existed between TCR beta diversity and naive T cell percentage. Leaving the PBMCs unsorted stopped any conclusive comparison of naive versus antigen-experienced cells.

A second PCR, run for about 6 to 11 cycles, used a sample-barcoded 5' primer plus a J-beta primer mix. Each TCR beta cDNA got a 12-nucleotide random molecular identifier. One entry per CDR3 protein results from TCRdb running MiXCR on the 5' RACE reads. Found here are some 730,000 distinct CDR3 sequences, approximately 21% of them singletons; the top ten hold about 22%. The clonotype was recovered from a man in his 70s in good health. The sample was blood.

This CDR3 is CSARDPGAPPLEQYF. DNA of the CDR3: TGCAGTGCTAGAGATCCAGGGGCTCCACCTCTCGAGCAGTACTTC. The chain is built from TRBV20-1 and TRBJ2-7; D might be TRBD1 (6 bases). The germline V gene has CDR1 DFQATT and CDR2 SNEGSKA (reference sequence). V was shortened by 0 bases and J by 6 bases, with 18 bases between the two germline ends. The CDR3 is 15 residues long.